The subject of this entry is one T cell receptor beta chain. This sample was taken from a study of blood T cell repertoires in COVID-19. Assay: immunoSEQ multiplex PCR; the TCRdb copy retains only in-frame clones and omits some. The sample has roughly 400,000 clones, roughly nine tenths seen once. The ends lost 5 bases at V and 5 bases at J; junction bases unmatched: 5. The CDR3 covers 14 residues. Per germline, CDR1 SGHRS and CDR2 YFSETQ. This receptor was obtained from a middle-aged woman who had been exposed to COVID-19. The sample was PBMCs or T cells enriched from blood (not recorded which). V is TRBV5-1 and J is TRBJ2-2, with 8 bases that match TRBD1. The CDR3 coding sequence is TGCGCCAGCAGACGGACAGGGCTGACCGGGGAGCTGTTTTTT. This gives the protein CASRRTGLTGELFF.